This T cell receptor beta chain was found in a study of blood T cell repertoires in COVID-19. Study context: Samples representing acute and convalescent COVID-19 were sourced from the United States, Italy and Spain. The analysed material was cDNA or gDNA that came from T cells, B-cell-depleted T cells, or PBMCs.

As processed by the authors: Researchers report that nucleated cell counts were estimated from reference gene primer amplification. The table came from immunoSEQ multiplex PCR; TCRdb's copy has only in-frame clones and leaves some out. The DNA gave D and trimming, while V, J and clone size come from that table. The sample lists about 280,000 clones, approximately 85% occurring once. V was clipped by 2 bases and J by 1 base; unmatched bases: 5. Germline values: CDR1 SGHRS, CDR2 YFSETQ. The CDR3 contains 15 residues. This TCR came from a woman in her seventies with acute or convalescent COVID-19. This chain uses TRBV5-1 with TRBJ1-1, with 7 positions matching TRBD1. The sample was peripheral blood. CDR3 in amino acids: CASSFEGGGNTEAFF. CDR3 nucleotide sequence: TGCGCCAGCAGCTTCGAAGGGGGCGGGAACACTGAAGCTTTCTTT. Complete variable domain (other parts from reference TRBV5-1 and TRBJ1-1): KAGVTQTPRYLIKTRGQQVTLSCSPISGHRSVSWYQQTPGQGLQFLFEYFSETQRNKGNFPGRFSGRQFSNSRSEMNVSTLELGDSALYLCASSFEGGGNTEAFFGQGTRLTVV.